This T cell receptor (beta chain) was recorded in a study of T cells after posttransplantation cyclophosphamide. Overall study results and limits: Skin or GI-infiltrating T cells shared few TRB sequences with blood.

Comment on this clone: What it recognizes is unknown.

Produced via immunoSEQ multiplex PCR; TCRdb's table is partial and in-frame only. This repertoire shows roughly 21,000 clones, 95% to 99% found once; its top ten account for about 0.14%. Cells defined as naive were viable CD3+CD4+ or CD3+CD8+ and CCR7+CD45RA+CD45RO-CD95-CD27+CD28+. Per the germline V gene, CDR1 is MNHEY and CDR2 is SMNVEV (reference sequence). This CDR3 is built from 15 residues. J gave up 4 bases and V 0 bases, and 4 bases lay outside the gene matches. The chain couples TRBV27 to TRBJ1-2; TRBD1 aligns across 8 bases. This TCR was recovered from a man between 40 and 49 years old in good health, CMV-negative, and a related stem cell transplant donor. The sample comprised naive CD8+ T cells sorted from PBMCs. CDR3: CASSLSGTGGYGYTF. The CDR3 coding sequence is TGTGCCAGCAGTTTATCGGGAACAGGGGGCTATGGCTACACCTTC.